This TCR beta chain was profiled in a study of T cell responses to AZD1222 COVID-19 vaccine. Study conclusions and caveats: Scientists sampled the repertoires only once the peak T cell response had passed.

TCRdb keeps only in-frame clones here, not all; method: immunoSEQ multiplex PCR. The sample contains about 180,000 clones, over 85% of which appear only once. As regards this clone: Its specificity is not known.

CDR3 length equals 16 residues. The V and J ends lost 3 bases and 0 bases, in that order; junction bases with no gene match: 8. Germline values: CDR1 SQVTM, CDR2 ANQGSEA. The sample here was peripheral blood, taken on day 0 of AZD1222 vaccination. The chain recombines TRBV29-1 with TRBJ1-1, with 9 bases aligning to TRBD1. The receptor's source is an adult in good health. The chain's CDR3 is CSVEGGTGNLNTEAFF. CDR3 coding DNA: TGCAGCGTTGAGGGGGGGACAGGGAATTTGAACACTGAAGCTTTCTTT.